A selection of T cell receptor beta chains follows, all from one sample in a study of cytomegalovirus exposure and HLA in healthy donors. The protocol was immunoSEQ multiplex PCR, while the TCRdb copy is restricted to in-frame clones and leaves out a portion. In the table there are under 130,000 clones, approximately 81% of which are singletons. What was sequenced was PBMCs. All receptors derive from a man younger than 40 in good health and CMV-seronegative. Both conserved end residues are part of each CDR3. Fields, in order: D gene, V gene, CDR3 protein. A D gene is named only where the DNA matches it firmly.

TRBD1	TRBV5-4	CASSWGRGQETQYF
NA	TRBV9	CASSVELRQSTDTQYF
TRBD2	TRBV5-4	CASSGSSGGNTDTQYF
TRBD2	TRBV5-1	CASSYPSGSTDTQYF
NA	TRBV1	CTSISTSGGVDTQYF
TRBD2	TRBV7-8	CASSSRRLAGGPYEQYF
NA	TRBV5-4	CASRTAKSSNTEAFF
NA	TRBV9	CASTSTGGNSPLHF
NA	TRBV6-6	CASSYIRGDSPLHF
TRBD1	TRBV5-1	CASSLGGTGHGQPQHF
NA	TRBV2	CASSLDRNYGYTF
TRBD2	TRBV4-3	CASSYQTGTSEYNEQFF
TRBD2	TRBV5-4	CASSLGTSRTTGELFF
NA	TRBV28	CASSPTDMGATDTQYF
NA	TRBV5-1	CASSLGSSYNSPLHF
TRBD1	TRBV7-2	CASRTGTNTEAFF
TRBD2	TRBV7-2	CASSLYSGGQGYSQFF
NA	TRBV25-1	CASSEVGPGNTIYF
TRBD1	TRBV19	CASSFGTGGTEAFF
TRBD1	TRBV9	CASSSHRGRTEAFF
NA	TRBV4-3	CASSQDLGLYNSPLHF
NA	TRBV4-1	CASSQDLTGRYNEQFF
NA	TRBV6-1	CASSEQTGSGANVLTF
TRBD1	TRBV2	CANLGQAGNTIYF
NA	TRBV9	CASSVVAGQDSPLHF
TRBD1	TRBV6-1	CASSETTGVGYTF
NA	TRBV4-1	CASSRTGLVKETQYF
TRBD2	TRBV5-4	CASSRGGKSIVEEYF
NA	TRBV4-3	CASSQVSSYNSPLHF
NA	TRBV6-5	CASSYSAGGTEAFF
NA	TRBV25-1	CASSSGGARDFSGGYTF
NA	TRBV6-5	CASSRPTESTDTQYF
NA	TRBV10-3	CAISGGGGAGNTGELFF
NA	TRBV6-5	CASSYNYEQYF
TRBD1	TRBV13	CASSSRDRHYEQYF
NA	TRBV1	CTSSQGTSGSGGEQFF
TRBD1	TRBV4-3	CASSQEIDRGLVMNTEAFF
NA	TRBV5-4	CASSFPTGGIGYTF
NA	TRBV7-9	CASSSRGETQYF
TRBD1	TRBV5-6	CASSGMGTGGCGYTF
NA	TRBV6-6	CASTPEGRNSPLHF
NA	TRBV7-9	CASSLGGSSRPQHF
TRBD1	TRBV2	CASSWDRGVDTQYF
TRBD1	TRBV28	CASRQGVSNIQYF